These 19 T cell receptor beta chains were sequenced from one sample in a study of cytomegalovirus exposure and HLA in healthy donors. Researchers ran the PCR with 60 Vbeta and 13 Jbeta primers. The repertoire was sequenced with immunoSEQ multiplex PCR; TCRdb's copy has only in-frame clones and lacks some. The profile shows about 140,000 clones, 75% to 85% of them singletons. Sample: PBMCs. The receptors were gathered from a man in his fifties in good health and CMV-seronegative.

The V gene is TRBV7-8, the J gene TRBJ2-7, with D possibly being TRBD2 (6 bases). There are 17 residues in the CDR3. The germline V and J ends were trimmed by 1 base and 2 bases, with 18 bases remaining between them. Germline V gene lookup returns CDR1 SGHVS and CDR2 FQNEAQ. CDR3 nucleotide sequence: TGTGCCAGCAGCTTAGGACCCCTGGGGAGGATAACCTACGAGCAGTACTTC. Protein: CASSLGPLGRITYEQYF.

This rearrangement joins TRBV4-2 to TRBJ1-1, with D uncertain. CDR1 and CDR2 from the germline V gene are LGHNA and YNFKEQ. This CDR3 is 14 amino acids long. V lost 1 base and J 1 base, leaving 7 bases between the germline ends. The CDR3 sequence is CASSQVTENTEAFF. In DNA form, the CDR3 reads TGTGCCAGCAGCCAAGTCACAGAGAACACTGAAGCTTTCTTT.

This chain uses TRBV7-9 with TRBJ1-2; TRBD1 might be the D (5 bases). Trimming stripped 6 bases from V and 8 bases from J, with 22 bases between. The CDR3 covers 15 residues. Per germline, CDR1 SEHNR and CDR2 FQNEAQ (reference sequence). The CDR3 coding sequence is TGTGCCAGCAGGGAACTGCGGGACCGGCGACAGGGCTACACCTTC. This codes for CASRELRDRRQGYTF.

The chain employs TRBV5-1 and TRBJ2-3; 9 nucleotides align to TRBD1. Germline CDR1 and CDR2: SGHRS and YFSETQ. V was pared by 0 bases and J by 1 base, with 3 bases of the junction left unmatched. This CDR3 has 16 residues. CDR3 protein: CASSLGQGGGTDTQYF. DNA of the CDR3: TGCGCCAGCAGCTTGGGACAGGGGGGAGGCACAGATACGCAGTATTTT.

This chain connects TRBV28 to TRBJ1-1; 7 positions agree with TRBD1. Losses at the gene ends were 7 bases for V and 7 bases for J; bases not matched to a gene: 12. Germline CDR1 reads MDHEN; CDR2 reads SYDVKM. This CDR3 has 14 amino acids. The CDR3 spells CASTKDIDRDEAFF. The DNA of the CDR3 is TGTGCCAGCACCAAAGACATTGACAGGGATGAAGCTTTCTTT.

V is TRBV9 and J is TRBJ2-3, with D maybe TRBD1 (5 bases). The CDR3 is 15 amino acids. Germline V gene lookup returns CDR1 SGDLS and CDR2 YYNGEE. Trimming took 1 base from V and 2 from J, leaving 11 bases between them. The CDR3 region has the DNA TGTGCCAGCAGCGTAAGAGAAGGGGTCACAGATACGCAGTATTTT. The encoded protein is CASSVREGVTDTQYF.

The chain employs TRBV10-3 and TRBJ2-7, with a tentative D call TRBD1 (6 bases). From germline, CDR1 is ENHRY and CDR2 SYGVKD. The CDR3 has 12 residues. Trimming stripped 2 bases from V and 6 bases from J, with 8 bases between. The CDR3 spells CAISENRAEQYF. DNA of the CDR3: TGTGCCATCAGTGAGAACAGGGCCGAGCAGTACTTC.

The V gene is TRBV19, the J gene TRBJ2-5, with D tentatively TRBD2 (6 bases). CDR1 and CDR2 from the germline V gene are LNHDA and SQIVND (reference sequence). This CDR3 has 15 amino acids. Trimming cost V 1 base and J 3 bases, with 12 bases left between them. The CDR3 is CASSIGGTVKETQYF. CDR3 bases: TGTGCCAGTAGTATAGGGGGGACTGTCAAAGAGACCCAGTACTTC.

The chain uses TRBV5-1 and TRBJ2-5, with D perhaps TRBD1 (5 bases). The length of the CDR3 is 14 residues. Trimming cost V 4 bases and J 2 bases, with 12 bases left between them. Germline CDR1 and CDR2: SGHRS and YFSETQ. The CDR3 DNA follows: TGCGCCAGCAGCCTGACAGCACCTCAAGAGACCCAGTACTTC. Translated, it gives CASSLTAPQETQYF.

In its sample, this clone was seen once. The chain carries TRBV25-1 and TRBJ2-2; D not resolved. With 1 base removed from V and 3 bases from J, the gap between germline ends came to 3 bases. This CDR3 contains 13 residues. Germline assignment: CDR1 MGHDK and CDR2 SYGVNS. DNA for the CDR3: TGTGCCAGCAGTGAATTATACACCGGGGAGCTGTTTTTT. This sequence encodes CASSELYTGELFF. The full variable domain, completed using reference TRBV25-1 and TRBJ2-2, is EADIYQTPRYLVIGTGKKITLECSQTMGHDKMYWYQQDPGMELHLIHYSYGVNSTEKGDLSSESTVSRIRTEHFPLTLESARPSHTSQYLCASSELYTGELFFGEGSRLTVL.

The CDR3 region has the DNA TGTGCCAGCCACAACGAAGGGACAGGGAGTATGAACACTGAAGCTTTCTTT. Its protein product is CASHNEGTGSMNTEAFF. The chain couples TRBV2 to TRBJ1-1; 9 bases map to TRBD1. The CDR3 consists of 17 residues. The germline V gene has CDR1 SNHLY and CDR2 FYNNEI. The V segment lost 8 bases and the J segment 0 bases; nucleotides outside the gene matches: 13.

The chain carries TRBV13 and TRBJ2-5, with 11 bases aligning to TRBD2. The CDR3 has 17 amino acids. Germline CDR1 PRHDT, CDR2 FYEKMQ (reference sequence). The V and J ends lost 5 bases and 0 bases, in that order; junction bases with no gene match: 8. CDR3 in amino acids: CASSRNSGRAYQETQYF. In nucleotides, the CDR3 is TGTGCCAGCAGCCGGAATAGCGGGAGGGCCTACCAAGAGACCCAGTACTTC.

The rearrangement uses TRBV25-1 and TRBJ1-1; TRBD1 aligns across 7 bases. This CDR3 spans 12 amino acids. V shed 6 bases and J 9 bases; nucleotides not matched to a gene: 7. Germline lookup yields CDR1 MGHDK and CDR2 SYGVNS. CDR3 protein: CASSSPTGKAFF. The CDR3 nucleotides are TGTGCCAGCAGCTCCCCGACAGGGAAAGCTTTCTTT.

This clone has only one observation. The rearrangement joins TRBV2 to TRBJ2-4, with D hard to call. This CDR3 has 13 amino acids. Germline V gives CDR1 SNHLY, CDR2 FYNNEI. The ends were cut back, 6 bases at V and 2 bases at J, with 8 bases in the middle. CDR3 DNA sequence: TGTGCCAGCAGCGTAGAATCCAAAAACATTCAGTACTTC. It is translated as CASSVESKNIQYF.

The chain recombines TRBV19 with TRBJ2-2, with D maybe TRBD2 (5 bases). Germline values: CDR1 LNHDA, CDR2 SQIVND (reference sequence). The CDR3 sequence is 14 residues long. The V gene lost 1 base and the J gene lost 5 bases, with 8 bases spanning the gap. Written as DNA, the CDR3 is TGTGCCAGTAGTATAGGACGGGATACCGGGGAGCTGTTTTTT. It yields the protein CASSIGRDTGELFF.

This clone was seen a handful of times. CDR3 in amino acids: CASSQGQKNTEAFF. DNA of the CDR3: TGTGCCAGCAGCCAAGGACAGAAGAACACTGAAGCTTTCTTT. The genes are TRBV7-9 and TRBJ1-1; possibly TRBD1 for D (6 bases). Trimming stripped 5 bases from V and 1 base from J, with 11 bases between. The CDR3 has 14 amino acids. CDR1 is SEHNR and CDR2 is FQNEAQ in the germline V gene (reference sequence).

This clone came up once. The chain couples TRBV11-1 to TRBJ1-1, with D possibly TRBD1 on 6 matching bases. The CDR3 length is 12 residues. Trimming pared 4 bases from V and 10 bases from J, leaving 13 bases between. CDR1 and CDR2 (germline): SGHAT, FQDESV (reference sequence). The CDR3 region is CASSSQGLGAFF. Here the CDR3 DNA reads TGTGCCAGCAGCTCACAGGGTCTCGGAGCTTTCTTT.

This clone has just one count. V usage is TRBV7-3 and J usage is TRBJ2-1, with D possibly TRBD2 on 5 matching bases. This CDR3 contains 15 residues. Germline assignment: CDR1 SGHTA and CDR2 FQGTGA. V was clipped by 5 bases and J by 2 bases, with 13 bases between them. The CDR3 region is CASSLDSDPYNEQFF. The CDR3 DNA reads TGTGCCAGCAGCCTGGACTCTGATCCCTACAATGAGCAGTTCTTC.

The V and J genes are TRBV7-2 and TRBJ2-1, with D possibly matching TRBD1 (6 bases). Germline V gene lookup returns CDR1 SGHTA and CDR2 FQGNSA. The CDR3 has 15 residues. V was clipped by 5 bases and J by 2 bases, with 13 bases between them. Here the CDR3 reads CASSAVDRTYNEQFF. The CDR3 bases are TGTGCCAGCAGCGCCGTGGACAGAACCTACAATGAGCAGTTCTTC.